These T cell receptor beta chains were read from a single sample in a study of blood T cell repertoires in COVID-19. TCRdb's table, derived via immunoSEQ multiplex PCR, lists solely in-frame clones and lacks some. The table includes roughly 280,000 clones, 87% detected once. The sample was peripheral blood. The receptors derive from a woman aged 45-65 years who had recovered from COVID-19. CDR3s include the opening cysteine and the closing phenylalanine or tryptophan. D genes are given only for firm matches. Size is omitted from some rows. Given values are once, few, many or a class for expanded clones.

- TRBJ1-2 TRBV6-2/TRBV6-3 - CASSRSGFDGYTF TGTGCCAGCAGCCGGAGTGGCTTCGATGGCTACACCTTC
TRBD1 TRBJ1-4 TRBV18 - CASSLNARDSNEKLFF TGTGCCAGCTCACTCAATGCCCGGGACAGTAATGAAAAACTGTTTTTT
TRBD1 TRBJ2-7 TRBV7-8 - CASSLEAAGGSYEQYF TGTGCCAGCAGCTTAGAGGCGGCAGGGGGCTCCTACGAGCAGTACTTC
- TRBJ2-7 TRBV27 - CASSLMVGGEQYF TGTGCCAGCAGTTTAATGGTCGGGGGCGAGCAGTACTTC
TRBD2 TRBJ2-1 TRBV2 - CASSEDRTSGYNEQFF TGTGCCAGCAGTGAAGATAGGACTAGCGGGTACAATGAGCAGTTCTTC
TRBD2 TRBJ2-2 TRBV6-4 - CASKRGEGHTGELFF TGTGCCAGCAAGCGAGGGGAGGGCCACACCGGGGAGCTGTTTTTT
TRBD1 TRBJ2-7 TRBV15 - CATSRAGTGAFEQYF TGTGCCACCAGCAGAGCCGGGACAGGGGCGTTCGAGCAGTACTTC
TRBD2 TRBJ2-3 TRBV9 - CASSPRREAGTQYF TGTGCCAGCAGCCCCCGGCGGGAGGCGGGTACGCAGTATTTT
- TRBJ2-1 TRBV4-3 - CASSQSQEAYNEQFF TGCGCCAGCAGCCAGAGTCAGGAGGCCTACAATGAGCAGTTCTTC
TRBD1 TRBJ2-3 TRBV27 - CASFLRDRGKYTQYF TGTGCCAGCTTTCTCCGGGACAGGGGGAAGTATACGCAGTATTTT
TRBD2 TRBJ2-7 TRBV30 once CAWSAGLAGEQYF TGTGCCTGGAGCGCCGGACTAGCGGGAGAGCAGTACTTC
- TRBJ1-3 TRBV6-1 - CASSESRVSGNTIYF TGTGCCAGCAGTGAAAGCAGGGTATCCGGAAACACCATATATTTT
- TRBJ1-1 TRBV5-8 - CASSLAGKRNAEAFF TGTGCCAGCAGCTTGGCGGGGAAACGGAATGCTGAAGCTTTCTTT
- TRBJ2-3 TRBV4-2 - CASSQEVLTGTDTQYF TGTGCCAGCAGCCAAGAAGTCTTGACTGGCACAGATACGCAGTATTTT
- TRBJ2-2 TRBV5-4 - CASSPSPTGELFF TGTGCCAGCAGTCCGTCCCCCACCGGGGAGCTGTTTTTT
- TRBJ1-5 TRBV6-2/TRBV6-3 - CASSYSLGLGRAQHF TGTGCCAGCAGTTACTCGTTGGGGCTCGGAAGGGCCCAGCATTTT
- TRBJ1-2 TRBV28 - CASSLPSYLAYGYTF TGTGCCAGCAGTTTACCCAGCTACTTAGCCTATGGCTACACCTTC
- TRBJ1-1 TRBV7-9 - CASSLGQTRTEAFF TGTGCCAGCAGCTTAGGACAGACTAGGACTGAAGCTTTCTTT
TRBD1 TRBJ2-2 TRBV9 once CASSFQGASTGELFF TGTGCCAGCAGTTTCCAGGGGGCGAGCACCGGGGAGCTGTTTTTT
TRBD2 TRBJ2-3 TRBV19 - CASSSGLVPSTDTQYF TGTGCCAGTAGTTCAGGACTAGTCCCTAGCACAGATACGCAGTATTTT
- TRBJ1-6 TRBV5-5 - CASSLPSGSYNSPLHF TGTGCCAGCAGCTTGCCTTCGGGGTCCTATAATTCACCCCTCCACTTT
TRBD1 TRBJ2-7 TRBV6-5 - CASSYSTGQVPYEQYF TGTGCCAGCAGTTACTCGACCGGACAGGTTCCCTACGAGCAGTACTTC
TRBD1 TRBJ1-2 TRBV6-2/TRBV6-3 - CASSLRDRGPRAQYGYTF TGTGCCAGCAGTTTACGGGACAGGGGGCCGCGGGCCCAATATGGCTACACCTTC
- TRBJ2-1 TRBV15 few CATSRGGGVYNEQFF TGTGCCACCAGCAGAGGTGGCGGAGTCTACAATGAGCAGTTCTTC
- TRBJ1-1 TRBV7-2 - CASSHYIDSQGRNTEAFF TGTGCCAGCAGCCACTATATCGACTCACAGGGACGGAACACTGAAGCTTTCTTT
- TRBJ2-2 TRBV5-4 - CASSPAQGNTGELFF TGTGCCAGCAGCCCCGCCCAGGGGAACACCGGGGAGCTGTTTTTT
- TRBJ2-7 TRBV6-2/TRBV6-3 - CASSYSSWEQYF TGTGCCAGCAGTTATAGCTCCTGGGAGCAGTACTTC
TRBD2 TRBJ2-5 TRBV7-2 - CASSRLAETQYF TGTGCCAGCAGCCGACTAGCCGAGACCCAGTACTTC
- TRBJ2-5 TRBV7-9 few CASSLGQGQETQYF TGTGCCAGCAGCTTGGGGCAGGGTCAAGAGACCCAGTACTTC
TRBD2 TRBJ2-7 TRBV27 - CASRDGGMDEQYF TGTGCCAGCAGGGACGGGGGGATGGACGAGCAGTACTTC
TRBD1 TRBJ1-6 TRBV5-6 many CASSWGQGDSPLHF TGTGCCAGCAGCTGGGGACAGGGAGATTCACCCCTCCACTTT
- TRBJ1-1 TRBV21-1 - CASSTGMNTEAFF TGTGCCAGCTCGACGGGGATGAACACTGAAGCTTTCTTT
- TRBJ2-7 TRBV28 few CASSLPSGLTEQYF TGTGCCAGCAGTTTACCCAGCGGGTTGACCGAGCAGTACTTC
- TRBJ1-5 TRBV7-8 - CASSLPGRPQHF TGTGCCAGCAGCCTCCCCGGTAGGCCCCAGCATTTT
- TRBJ2-7 TRBV7-6 - CASSLTANNYEQYF TGTGCCAGCAGCTTAACCGCCAACAACTACGAGCAGTACTTC
TRBD1 TRBJ1-1 TRBV5-1 - CASSLGTGANTEAFF TGCGCCAGCAGCCTCGGGACAGGGGCCAATACTGAAGCTTTCTTT
- TRBJ1-1 TRBV4-3 - CASSQRFTGQAGLGTEAFF TGCGCCAGCAGCCAAAGGTTCACTGGGCAGGCAGGGTTAGGAACTGAAGCTTTCTTT
TRBD2 TRBJ2-3 TRBV7-3 - CASSLSGGPDTQYF TGTGCCAGCAGCCTTAGCGGGGGTCCAGATACGCAGTATTTT
- TRBJ1-4 TRBV19 - CASSIRQLGVSNEKLFF TGTGCCAGTAGTATCAGGCAGCTCGGCGTATCTAATGAAAAACTGTTTTTT
- TRBJ1-1 TRBV29-1 - CSSHSGVNTEAFF TGCAGCTCCCACTCAGGGGTGAACACTGAAGCTTTCTTT
- TRBJ2-3 TRBV6-4 - CASSEAGSTDTQYF TGTGCCAGCAGTGAGGCGGGAAGCACAGATACGCAGTATTTT
TRBD1 TRBJ1-5 TRBV3-1/TRBV3-2 - CASSRTGGQPQHF TGTGCCAGCAGCCGTACAGGGGGTCAGCCCCAGCATTTT
- TRBJ1-1 TRBV19 - CASFNRGQLTEAFF TGTGCCAGTTTCAACCGAGGACAACTCACTGAAGCTTTCTTT
TRBD1 TRBJ1-2 TRBV7-9 - CASSQMTGTEGYTF TGTGCCAGCAGCCAAATGACAGGGACGGAAGGCTACACCTTC
- TRBJ2-1 TRBV19 - CASSIEGGAYNEQFF TGTGCCAGTAGTATCGAGGGCGGAGCGTACAATGAGCAGTTCTTC
- TRBJ2-7 TRBV5-1 - CASSLLQVGSDEQYF TGCGCCAGCAGCTTACTACAGGTAGGGTCCGACGAGCAGTACTTC
- TRBJ2-7 TRBV11-2 - CASSLAPPGAGAWYEQYF TGTGCCAGCAGCTTAGCCCCACCCGGTGCGGGGGCCTGGTACGAGCAGTACTTC
TRBD2 TRBJ2-4 TRBV4-3 - CASSQVATSGAQNIQYF TGCGCCAGCAGCCAGGTCGCGACTAGCGGAGCCCAAAACATTCAGTACTTC
TRBD2 TRBJ2-4 TRBV23-1 - CASRASGRAKNIQYF TGCGCCAGCAGGGCTAGCGGGAGAGCCAAAAACATTCAGTACTTC
- TRBJ2-3 TRBV5-1 - CASSVSGTNQRDTQYF TGCGCCAGCAGCGTCTCCGGGACAAACCAGAGAGATACGCAGTATTTT
- TRBJ1-5 TRBV10-3 - CAISAGIGQPQHF TGTGCCATCAGTGCAGGGATTGGTCAGCCCCAGCATTTT
- TRBJ2-7 TRBV6-2/TRBV6-3 - CASSYPGRQGNSKISYEQYF TGTGCCAGCAGTTACCCCGGGAGGCAGGGGAATTCCAAAATCTCCTACGAGCAGTACTTC
TRBD1 TRBJ1-2 TRBV4-3 once CASSRDRAYGYTF TGCGCCAGCAGCCGCGACAGGGCCTATGGCTACACCTTC
TRBD1 TRBJ1-2 TRBV11-2 - CASSFVTGFIGYTF TGTGCCAGCAGCTTCGTGACAGGGTTTATTGGCTACACCTTC
- TRBJ1-2 TRBV24-1 - CATSHLPQGGYTF TGTGCCACCAGTCACTTACCTCAGGGAGGCTACACCTTC
TRBD1 TRBJ2-7 TRBV4-1 - CASSQDEPGGKLEQYF TGCGCCAGCAGCCAAGATGAACCAGGGGGCAAGCTTGAGCAGTACTTC
TRBD1 TRBJ1-5 TRBV5-6 - CASSLTGGNNQPQHF TGTGCCAGCAGCTTGACAGGGGGAAACAATCAGCCCCAGCATTTT
- TRBJ1-2 TRBV19 - CASSPVGGAYNYGYTF TGTGCCAGTAGTCCCGTCGGGGGGGCGTATAACTATGGCTACACCTTC
- TRBJ2-1 TRBV2 - CASSGKMTGTEQFF TGTGCCAGCAGTGGAAAAATGACAGGCACTGAGCAGTTCTTC
- TRBJ1-3 TRBV4-1 - CASSRQGTGNTIYF TGCGCCAGCAGCCGGCAGGGTACTGGAAACACCATATATTTT